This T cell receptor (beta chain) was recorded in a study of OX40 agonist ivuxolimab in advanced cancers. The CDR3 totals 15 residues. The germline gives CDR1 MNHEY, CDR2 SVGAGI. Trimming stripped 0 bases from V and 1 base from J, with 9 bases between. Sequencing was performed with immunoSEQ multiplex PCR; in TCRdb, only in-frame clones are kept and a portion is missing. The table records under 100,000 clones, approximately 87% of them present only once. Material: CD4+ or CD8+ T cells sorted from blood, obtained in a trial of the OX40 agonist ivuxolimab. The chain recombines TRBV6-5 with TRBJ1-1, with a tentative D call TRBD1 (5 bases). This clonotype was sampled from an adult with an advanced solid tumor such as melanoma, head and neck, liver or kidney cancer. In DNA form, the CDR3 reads TGTGCCAGCAGTTACTCGTCGGGGGGGAACACTGAAGCTTTCTTT. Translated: CASSYSSGGNTEAFF.